The clone carrying this T cell receptor (beta chain) was seen more than once but under ten times. Its antigen remains unidentified. The CDR3 length is 13 residues. Per the germline V gene, CDR1 is MNHEY and CDR2 is SVGAGI. V was trimmed by 2 bases and J by 3 bases, leaving 8 bases between them. This record comes from a study of T cell repertoires in cytomegalovirus infection. Study-level information: The authors relied on CMV epitopes, both recently identified HLA-C-restricted and well-studied HLA-B-restricted. From public TCR beta signatures came an indication of both CMV infection and matching HLA type.

TCRdb recomputed calls from the reads with MiXCR, one row per CDR3 protein. The sample has about 57,000 distinct CDR3 sequences; around 20% are singletons. Study-level results: The study found HLA-C-restricted CMV-specific TCR beta clonotypes dominating the ex vivo response.

The sequenced sample was CD8+ T cells from cultured PBMCs, obtained from culture after CMV antigen stimulation. V usage is TRBV6-5 and J usage is TRBJ2-7; no reliable D call. This receptor was taken from a human donor in good health (CMV status not recorded). Some clones in this sample may be carry-over from other donors' samples. CDR3: CASSYGESYEQYF. CDR3 sequence (DNA): TGTGCCAGCAGTTACGGGGAAAGCTACGAGCAGTACTTC.